This TCR beta chain was documented in a study of cytomegalovirus exposure and HLA in healthy donors (dated by TCRdb to 2016 to 2017). Broadly, across the study: An earlier analysis of fewer than 750 of the donors reported 250 to 300 Gb of sequence data and 100 million to 120 million unique TCR beta sequences obtained from about 179 million T cells. Class I and class II HLA loci were covered by the typing at four-digit resolution. A later analysis re-examined previously published TCR beta repertoires from several hundred donors and added high-resolution HLA genotyping to investigate patterns of TCR occurrence. All discovery cohort repertoires had been generated using a single sequencing platform. A later genetic analysis used genome-wide SNP genotypes for about three fifths of the roughly 700 donors, treating that subset as a discovery cohort. Typing coverage differed by locus: A, B, C, DRB1 and DQB1 were typed in about 620-640 donors, DQA1 in 522, DPA1 in around 610, and DPB1 in roughly 470. Roughly 300 gigabases of sequencing data and around 80 million unique TCR sequences made up an early release that covered some 640 HLA-typed donors. Five DR-DQ haplotypes were treated as single units for association and clustering because of strong linkage in the cohort. Of the approximately 400 genotyped donors, 80% to 90% were placed in the genetic ancestry cluster associated with self-reported Caucasian donors. The study aimed to test whether cataloging public T cell receptors could reveal signatures of past pathogen exposure. Among around 400 genotyped donors of the cohort, an average of approximately 240,000 unique TCR beta nucleotide sequences was sequenced per donor, of which 15% to 20% were non-productive. The T cell repertoires of some 700 subjects were profiled by immunosequencing and related to cytomegalovirus serostatus. In the later analysis, no new phenotypic data were used to find candidate immune exposures; instead, reliance was placed on TCR beta sequences and their occurrence across donors. Along with the approximately 700-subject first cohort, a separate validation cohort of around 110 different subjects was used. Donor age, sex, ethnicity and CMV serostatus were compiled alongside the repertoire data. To decide whether each TCR beta V gene segment behaved as functional or pseudogenic, an earlier analysis of approximately 590 of the donors relied on high-throughput TCR beta sequencing. To predict cytomegalovirus infection status, the study combined high-throughput TCR immunosequencing, statistical association of individual TCRs with disease status, and machine learning.

The V and J ends are trimmed by 4 bases and 5 bases, leaving 10 bases between them. Its CDR3 holds 13 amino acids, cysteine through phenylalanine. The sequence is cut down to CDR3 DNA, 39 bases in frame from base 1. CDR1 and CDR2 (SGDLS, YYNGEE) derive from the germline V gene. This clone appeared once. Its cognate antigen has yet to be identified. No per-base quality is available; no much larger clone lies one base away. General study outcomes and caveats: At a false discovery rate of 0.05, a later analysis linked roughly 17,000 TCR beta sequences to specific HLA alleles. In a later analysis, most CMV-associated TCR beta chains were found to appear HLA-restricted, with HLA associations seemingly driven largely by CMV exposure. The sequencing pipeline was judged likely to have produced a cluster of highly shared sequence variants as a technical artifact. Because the 87-base-pair reads could not distinguish some IMGT-functional V segments, including TRBV6-2 and TRBV6-3, those segments were excluded. Some 16 rarely observed V segments, including chromosome 9 orphons, were excluded from the earlier analysis of about 600 of the donors because counts were too low. In the study, some 160 TCR beta chains were listed as associated with cytomegalovirus. Linkage disequilibrium might explain the correlated functional status among segregating V segments, but an unknown experimental factor could not be ruled out. A further reported finding was that TCR beta sequences accurately predicted the HLA-A and HLA-B alleles for most subjects in the first cohort. In this cohort, only TCR beta chains were sequenced, and detectable features were limited by the absence of alpha or paired-chain data. The presence/absence analyses assumed that sequencing depth was roughly uniform across donors, and that assumption may not be true. The only immune exposure information available for the cohort was CMV serostatus. In vitro tests confirmed that three of the cytomegalovirus-associated TCR beta chains recognize cytomegalovirus antigens. The classifier was reported to diagnose cytomegalovirus status with high specificity and sensitivity in both the original cohort and the validation cohort. In a later analysis, HLA-associated TCR beta chains showed more clonal expansion and lower generation probabilities than non-associated chains that were equally common. In a later analysis, the rate of TCR association differed among HLA loci, with DRB1 alleles having the most associated TCRs and HLA-C alleles having the fewest. Because HLA typing was unavailable for some donors at each locus, only the typed subset was used in association tests. When HLA alleles, especially DR and DQ, strongly co-occurred, attributing TCR associations to individual alleles was difficult. In a later analysis, several top co-occurrence clusters were reported to appear linked to parvovirus B19, influenza, CMV and Epstein-Barr virus. In an earlier analysis of approximately 590 of the donors, most TCR beta V segments were observed in productive rearrangements about 90% or about 30% of the time, broadly matching IMGT annotations. A later genetic analysis associated a missense DCLRE1C variant with V-gene and J-gene trimming of TCR beta chains, and an independent cohort replicated the association. Compared with the approximately 700-donor mean, donors in an Asian-associated ancestry cluster had fewer N-insertions in productive TCRs, according to a later genetic analysis. Most TCR sequences were seen in very few donors, while some public TCRs were found in many individuals. The authors suggested that the approach could potentially be generalized to other disease states and immunological phenotypes.

The library was built by means of the immunoSEQ multiplex PCR assay. For the multiplex PCR, a mixture combining 60 forward primers for TCR Vbeta segments and 13 reverse primers for TCR Jbeta segments was used. The CDR3 region of rearranged TCR beta genes was amplified from genomic DNA with a multiplex PCR assay. Amplified TCR beta libraries were sequenced as 87-base-pair reads on the Illumina HiSeq System. The original pipeline was this. A later analysis tallied tens of millions of unique TCR beta chains across the 640 or so repertoires, and about 10 million of those chains were shared by two or more donors. A nearest-neighbor algorithm error-corrected the raw reads and collapsed the reads into unique sequences, merging closely related sequences to remove PCR and sequencing errors. Alignment of CDR3 sequences to IMGT reference sequences was used to assign V, D and J gene segments. For a sequence to be retained, a match of at least six nucleotides was required to both a V gene segment and a J gene segment. Rearrangements were called productive when the CDR3 lacked stop codons and stayed in frame with V and J; all others were non-productive. CDR3 was defined by IMGT convention, running from the second conserved V-encoded cysteine to the conserved J-encoded phenylalanine. Sequences without an unambiguous match to a single V gene segment were excluded from the earlier analysis of 450 to 750 of the donors. An earlier analysis of a few hundred of the donors classified V segments as functional when productive rearrangements were above 56.7% and as segregating when the standard deviation between donors was above 5%. A statistical classification framework was built to diagnose cytomegalovirus status from the catalog of TCR beta chain sequences. V and J gene assignment, in a later analysis, came from comparing TCR nucleotide sequences with IMGT/GENE-DB human TR gene sequences. In a later analysis, CDR3 sequences and most-parsimonious VDJ recombination scenarios were assigned using the TCRdist pipeline. In a later analysis, every TCR beta chain was defined by the combination of its CDR3 amino acid sequence and its V-gene family, and reads without a unique V-gene family were dropped. As a way to deal with suspected cross-contamination and a sequencing artifact, a later analysis dropped hundreds of nucleotide sequences that were highly shared and had low generation probability. A later analysis calculated a clonal expansion index for each public chain from normalized within-repertoire ranks of inferred template counts. In a later analysis, generation probabilities were computed with a VDJ recombination model fitted to out-of-frame rearrangements, and the resulting probabilities were checked against IGoR. A later analysis scored TCR-TCR, TCR-HLA and TCR-CMV co-occurrence with hypergeometric tests, applying a repertoire-size bias correction to TCR pairs. A later analysis estimated false discovery rates by permuting HLA or CMV assignments 20 times. In a later analysis, co-occurring TCRs were grouped using DBSCAN, with TCRdist sequence similarity added in when clustering inside HLA-allele-positive subsets. Repertoires with fewer than 30,000 or more than 120,000 public chains were left out of co-occurrence clustering, as were about 5 repertoires with anomalous nucleotide sharing. The source is immuneACCESS, and TCRdb retained only in-frame sequences with V and J called. Part of the clones is not carried over; for the studies checked, unresolved V genes explain less than half of this, and the remainder is unexplained. That table supplies the V and J calls and clone size; D and trimming were determined from the DNA. The sample table lists about 55,000 clones, roughly 71% of them with a count of one. Jointly, the top ten make up roughly 36% of the sample.

The cohort comprised 666 healthy bone marrow donors. At the time of sampling, every cohort member was nominally healthy, though immune exposures that went unrecorded were likely present. The donor was CMV seropositive and belonged to the group of more than 250 seropositive cohort members. Every donor gave a peripheral blood sample, and the peripheral blood mononuclear cells from that sample were used for TCR beta sequencing. Genomic DNA was extracted from the blood cell samples with the Qiagen DNeasy Blood Extraction Kit. This receptor was identified in a man aged 35-49 years in good health and CMV-seropositive. Sample: PBMCs. This chain is built from TRBV9 and TRBJ2-1; confidence is insufficient to name the D gene. DNA sequence: TGTGCCAGCAGCTACGGTAGTGACAATGAGCAGTTCTTC. Protein translation: CASSYGSDNEQFF.